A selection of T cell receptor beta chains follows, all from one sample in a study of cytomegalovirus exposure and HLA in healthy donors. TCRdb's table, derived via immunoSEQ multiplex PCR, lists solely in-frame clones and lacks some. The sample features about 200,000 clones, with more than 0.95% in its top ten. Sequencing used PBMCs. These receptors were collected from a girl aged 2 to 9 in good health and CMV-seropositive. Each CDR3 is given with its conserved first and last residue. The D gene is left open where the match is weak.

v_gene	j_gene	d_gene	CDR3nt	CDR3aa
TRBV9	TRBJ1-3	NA	TGTGCCAGCAGCGTCGGGGGTGGGTCGGTTGGAAACACCATATATTTT	CASSVGGGSVGNTIYF
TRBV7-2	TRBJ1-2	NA	TGTGCCAACCTTAATAGGGGAGGAGGCTACACCTTC	CANLNRGGGYTF
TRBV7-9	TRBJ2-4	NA	TGTGCCAGCAGCTTTACGGACATTCAGTACTTC	CASSFTDIQYF
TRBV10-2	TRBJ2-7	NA	TGCGCCAGCAGTGACAGGGGGGCTTACGAGCAGTACTTC	CASSDRGAYEQYF
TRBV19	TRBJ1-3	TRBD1	TGTGCCAGTAGTATAGATCTTACAGGGGCTGGAAACACCATATATTTT	CASSIDLTGAGNTIYF
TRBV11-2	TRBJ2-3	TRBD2	TGTGCCAGCAGCTTAGCGGGGGGGATACTGGGGATTGCGCAGTATTTT	CASSLAGGILGIAQYF
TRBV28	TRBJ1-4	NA	TGTGCCAGCAGTTCGGCAGGGGAAGGGGAAAAACTGTTTTTT	CASSSAGEGEKLFF
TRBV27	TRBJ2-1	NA	TGTGCCAGCAGTTTAATGGCGGTCTCCTACAATGAGCAGTTCTTC	CASSLMAVSYNEQFF
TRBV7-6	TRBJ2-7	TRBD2	TGTGCCAGCAGCCGGACTAGCGGGAGCTCCTACGAGCAGTACTTC	CASSRTSGSSYEQYF
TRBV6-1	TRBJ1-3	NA	TGTGCCAGCAGTGAAGCCGGACTCGGAAACACCATATATTTT	CASSEAGLGNTIYF
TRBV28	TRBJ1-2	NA	TGTGCCAGCCGGACAGTTCGCAGCTATGGCTACACCTTC	CASRTVRSYGYTF
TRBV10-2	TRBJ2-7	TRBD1	TGCGCCAGCAGTGCGGCGGGACAGGGATCCTACGAGCAGTACTTC	CASSAAGQGSYEQYF
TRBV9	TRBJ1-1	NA	TGCGCCAGCAGCGTGGCGGGGTGGAACACTGAAGCTTTCTTT	CASSVAGWNTEAFF
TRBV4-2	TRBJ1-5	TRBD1	TGTGCCAGCAGCCCCGCCCGGACCGGGACAGCTCAGCCCCAGCATTTT	CASSPARTGTAQPQHF
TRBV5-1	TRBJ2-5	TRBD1	TGCGCCAGCAGCTTGGAGGGCCAGGGGGCGCGGGAGACCCAGTACTTC	CASSLEGQGARETQYF
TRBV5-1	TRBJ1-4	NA	TGCGCCAGCAGCATCGGAGGAACAGAAGGTGAAAAACTGTTTTTT	CASSIGGTEGEKLFF
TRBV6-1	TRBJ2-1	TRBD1	TGTGCCAGCAGGATACAGGGGTCGGTAAACAATGAGCAGTTCTTC	CASRIQGSVNNEQFF
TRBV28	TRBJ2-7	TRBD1	TGTGCCAGCAGTTCACCGGGACAGGGGGGATACGAGCAGTACTTC	CASSSPGQGGYEQYF
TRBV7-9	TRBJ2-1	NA	TGTGCCAGCAGCTTGAACACGGAGAGCTACAATGAGCAGTTCTTC	CASSLNTESYNEQFF
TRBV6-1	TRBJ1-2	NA	TGTGCCGGTCACCCTGTTCCGGGGGGCCGGGGTGGCTACACCTTC	CAGHPVPGGRGGYTF
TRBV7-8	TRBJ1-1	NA	TGTGCCAGCAGCTTAGAAGCAAACACTGAAGCTTTCTTT	CASSLEANTEAFF
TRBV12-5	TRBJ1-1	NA	TGTGCTAGTGGCCGACAGACCAAGAACACTGAAGCTTTCTTT	CASGRQTKNTEAFF
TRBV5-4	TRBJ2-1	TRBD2	TGTGCCGGGGAACGGGCGGGAGGAGGGTACAATGAGCAGTTCTTC	CAGERAGGGYNEQFF
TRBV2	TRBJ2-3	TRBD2	TGTGCCAGCAGTCCTCTAGCGGGTCCGGACACAGATACGCAGTATTTT	CASSPLAGPDTDTQYF
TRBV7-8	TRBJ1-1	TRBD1	TGTGCCAGCAGCTTAGCGGGGGACAGAGCTCAGGCTGAAGCTTTCTTT	CASSLAGDRAQAEAFF
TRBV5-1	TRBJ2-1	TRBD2	TGCGCCAGCAGCCCTAGCGGGGAATCCTACAATGAGCAGTTCTTC	CASSPSGESYNEQFF
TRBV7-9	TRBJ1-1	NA	TGTGCCAGCGGCGGGGGGAGTAATGAAGCTTTCTTT	CASGGGSNEAFF
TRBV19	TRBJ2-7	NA	TGTGCCAGTAGTATCGACAGGACAATCCCCTACGAGCAGTACTTC	CASSIDRTIPYEQYF
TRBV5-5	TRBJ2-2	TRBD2	TGTGCCAGCAGCTTCTTAGCGGGAGGGCTCGGCGGGGAGCTGTTTTTT	CASSFLAGGLGGELFF
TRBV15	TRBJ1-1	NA	TGTGCCACCAGCAGACCGTTCTCTACTGAAGCTTTCTTT	CATSRPFSTEAFF
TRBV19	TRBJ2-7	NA	TGTGCCAGTAGTACCAGTGACAGGCGCGGCTACGAGCAGTACTTC	CASSTSDRRGYEQYF
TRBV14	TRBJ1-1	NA	TGTGCCAGCAGCCCTCCCCCGACAGGCTTGAACACTGAAGCTTTCTTT	CASSPPPTGLNTEAFF
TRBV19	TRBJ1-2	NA	TGTGCCAGTAGTATTGACAGTAACTATGGCTACACCTTC	CASSIDSNYGYTF
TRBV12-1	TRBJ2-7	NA	TGTGCCAGCAGCTTACCCCGGGCTAGCGGGAGGGCCTACGAGCAGTACTTC	CASSLPRASGRAYEQYF
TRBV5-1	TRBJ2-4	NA	TGCGCCAGCAGCCGTGGTGAGCGGATAGCCAAAAACATTCAGTACTTC	CASSRGERIAKNIQYF
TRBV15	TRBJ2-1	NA	TGTGCCATTTCAGATGGCGAGCAGTTCTTC	CAISDGEQFF
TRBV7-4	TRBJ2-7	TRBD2	TGTGCCAGCAGGCATAGCGGGAGTCGGGACGAGCAGTACTTC	CASRHSGSRDEQYF
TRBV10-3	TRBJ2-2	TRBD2	TGTGCCATCAGTGAGTCGGGGGGGTTTTCGAACACCGGGGAGCTGTTTTTT	CAISESGGFSNTGELFF
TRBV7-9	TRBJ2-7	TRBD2	TGTGCCAGCAGCTTCGGACTAGCGCCCGACGAGCAGTACTTC	CASSFGLAPDEQYF